The entry below gives a single TCR beta chain sequence along with its context. The length of the CDR3 is 18 residues. Germline CDR1 is MDHEN and CDR2 is SYDVKM. J gave up 1 base and V 6 bases, and 14 bases lay outside the gene matches. As originally analysed: Reference gene primer amplification gave estimated nucleated cell counts. Using immunoSEQ multiplex PCR, the repertoire was profiled, and TCRdb retains in-frame clones only, with some absent. That table supplies the V and J calls and clone size; D and trimming were determined from the DNA. The profile shows about 16,000 clones, 85% to 90% of them singletons. The sample comes from a study of blood T cell repertoires in COVID-19. About the research overall: Some COVID-19 samples were acute and others convalescent; all came from the United States, Italy and Spain. PBMCs, B-cell-depleted T cells, or T cells provided the cDNA or gDNA that made up the material.

The V and J genes are TRBV28 and TRBJ2-3; 9 bases are shared with TRBD2. Sequencing was carried out using peripheral blood. The sequence came from a man in his sixties with acute or convalescent COVID-19. The CDR3 DNA follows: TGTGCCAGCAGGAGTAGCGGGAGATCAGGGAGGGGCACAGATACGCAGTATTTT. It specifies CASRSSGRSGRGTDTQYF.